One and the same sample provided the 15 T cell receptor beta chains below, sequenced in a study of T cell clones after liver transplantation. The data were produced by immunoSEQ multiplex PCR, yet TCRdb's version contains in-frame clones alone and is incomplete. The sample shows 50,000 or so clones, roughly 70% of them seen only once. The sequencing used CD4+ T cells from blood, collected about 56 months after liver transplant. The receptors stem from a human patient who received a liver transplant. Some T cells may be transferred from the graft donor.

The J gene is TRBJ2-7, the V gene TRBV12-1; the DNA was not compared with TRBD2, the D call given in the table. TRBV12-1 is flagged as a pseudogene. This CDR3 contains 14 residues. CDR3 coding DNA: TGTGCCAGCAGCCCGCGGTGGAGGCCCTACGAGCAGTACTTC. Its protein is CASSPRWRPYEQYF.

V and J are TRBV7-9 and TRBJ2-7; 7 nucleotides align to TRBD2. The length of the CDR3 is 16 residues. Germline-derived CDR1 and CDR2 are SEHNR and FQNEAQ (reference sequence). Germline trimming cut 4 bases from V and 0 bases from J; bases unmatched to any gene: 9. CDR3 loop: CASSSRGSGVSYEQYF. CDR3 coding DNA: TGTGCCAGCAGCTCGCGGGGAAGCGGGGTCTCCTACGAGCAGTACTTC.

This clone was picked up one time. This rearrangement joins TRBV4-1 to TRBJ1-1; tentatively, D is TRBD1 (6 bases). Germline CDR1 MGHRA, CDR2 YSYEKL. The CDR3 contains 17 residues. V lost 0 bases, J lost 1 base, and 15 bases lay in between. Written as DNA, the CDR3 is TGCGCCAGCAGCCAAGATCGACGGGGGGCAGGGAACACTGAAGCTTTCTTT. This codes for CASSQDRRGAGNTEAFF.

The chain combines TRBV7-2 with TRBJ1-4; tentative D call: TRBD1 (6 bases). CDR1 and CDR2 from the germline V gene are SGHTA and FQGNSA. The CDR3 is made up of 14 amino acids. With 5 bases removed from V and 4 bases from J, the gap between germline ends came to 11 bases. The CDR3 loop reads CASSPRQVNEKLFF. Here the CDR3 DNA reads TGTGCCAGCAGCCCCCGACAGGTTAATGAAAAACTGTTTTTT.

The rearrangement links TRBV6-5 to TRBJ1-4; maybe TRBD1 (6 bases). This CDR3 contains 15 residues. Germline CDR1 and CDR2: MNHEY and SVGAGI. The ends were cut back, 5 bases at V and 0 bases at J, with 10 bases in the middle. This CDR3 is CASSINRATNEKLFF. For the CDR3, the DNA is TGTGCCAGCAGTATAAACAGGGCAACTAATGAAAAACTGTTTTTT.

The V gene is TRBV6-5, the J gene TRBJ1-4; unclear D gene. Per germline, CDR1 MNHEY and CDR2 SVGAGI. The CDR3 is made up of 15 amino acids. V was clipped by 6 bases and J by 5 bases, with 16 bases between them. In DNA form, the CDR3 reads TGTGCCAGCAGGATGAACCGTCGGGAAAATGAAAAACTGTTTTTT. Its translation: CASRMNRRENEKLFF.

This clone was observed a single time. The rearrangement links TRBV27 to TRBJ1-2, with D possibly matching TRBD1 (5 bases). The CDR3 spans 14 residues. V shed 2 bases and J shed 1 base, with 8 bases lying between them. Germline values: CDR1 MNHEY, CDR2 SMNVEV (reference sequence). CDR3 amino acids: CASSLDRFNYGYTF. The CDR3 DNA follows: TGTGCCAGCAGTTTAGACAGATTTAACTATGGCTACACCTTC.

This chain links TRBV2 with TRBJ2-7, with 9 bases matching TRBD2. J gave up 2 bases and V 9 bases, and 8 bases lay outside the gene matches. The CDR3 has 14 amino acids. CDR1 is SNHLY, CDR2 FYNNEI, per germline. CDR3 sequence reads: CASAGGAKTYEQYF. The CDR3 region has the DNA TGTGCCAGTGCGGGGGGGGCTAAGACCTACGAGCAGTACTTC.

The chain couples TRBV28 to TRBJ1-5; D uncertain. Germline CDR1 reads MDHEN; CDR2 reads SYDVKM. The V end lost 6 bases, the J end lost 9 bases, and 12 bases lay between the germline ends. The CDR3 runs to 12 residues. The CDR3 reads CASSRFRTPQHF. For the CDR3, the DNA is TGTGCCAGCAGCCGCTTCCGAACGCCCCAGCATTTT.

This clone appeared many times. The genes are TRBV5-1 and TRBJ2-3, with D perhaps TRBD1 (5 bases). The V and J ends lost 3 bases and 0 bases respectively, with 11 bases between them. Germline CDR1 is SGHRS and CDR2 is YFSETQ. The CDR3 consists of 15 residues. CDR3 region: CASSSQGWSTDTQYF. As DNA, the CDR3 is TGCGCCAGCAGCTCTCAGGGCTGGAGCACAGATACGCAGTATTTT.

Only one count was recorded for this clone. The chain carries TRBV11-2 and TRBJ2-2, with D maybe TRBD1 (5 bases). The V end was cut by 5 bases, the J end by 4 bases, with 14 bases between. There are 15 residues in the CDR3. In germline, CDR1 is SGHAT, CDR2 FQNNGV. DNA of the CDR3: TGTGCCAGCAGCCTCGACAGACGGCGCACCGGGGAGCTGTTTTTT. Translating gives CASSLDRRRTGELFF.

The V and J genes are TRBV6-1 and TRBJ2-5; D is unresolved. The CDR3 has 15 residues. Germline V lookup: CDR1 MNHNS, CDR2 SASEGT. Trimming left V 2 bases short and J 4 bases short, with 14 bases between. The CDR3 here is CASSERLLGIETQYF. The CDR3 nucleotides read TGTGCCAGCAGTGAAAGGCTTCTCGGTATAGAGACCCAGTACTTC.

This clone was observed a handful of times. The gene calls are TRBV13 and TRBJ2-1; the D gene is possibly TRBD2 (7 bases). Germline CDR1 reads PRHDT; CDR2 reads FYEKMQ (reference sequence). V lost 2 bases and J 4 bases, leaving 12 bases between the germline ends. This CDR3 comprises 15 residues. CDR3 DNA sequence: TGTGCCAGCAGCTTAACGGGGGGCCAGTACAATGAGCAGTTCTTC. Translation gives CASSLTGGQYNEQFF.

The J gene is TRBJ2-1, the V gene TRBV7-9, with D uncertain. The CDR3 consists of 13 residues. CDR1 is SEHNR, CDR2 FQNEAQ, per germline (reference sequence). V lost 7 bases and J 6 bases, leaving 13 bases between the germline ends. In DNA form, the CDR3 reads TGTGCCAGCAATATAGGCAATTTCAATGAGCAGTTCTTC. Its protein product is CASNIGNFNEQFF.

V usage is TRBV5-4 and J usage is TRBJ1-6; D remains ambiguous. Between the trimmed V and J ends, which lost 0 bases and 7 bases, there was a span of 5 bases. Germline assignment: CDR1 SGHNT and CDR2 YYREEE (reference sequence). This CDR3 contains 13 residues. In DNA form, the CDR3 reads TGTGCCAGCAGCTTGGAGCTGAATTCACCCCTCCACTTT. This gives the protein CASSLELNSPLHF.